Each of the 25 T cell receptor beta chains below was sequenced from the same sample in a study of graft-versus-host responses after intestinal transplantation. The antigens of these receptors remain unknown. Sequenced by immunoSEQ multiplex PCR; TCRdb stores in-frame clones only, minus some. The repertoire holds about 39,000 clones, about 94% seen once, with approximately 20% in the top ten. The input for sequencing was unstimulated CD8+ T cells sorted from spleen or lymph node cells, taken before transplant. The receptor source for this set is a human donor who was the organ donor for an intestinal transplant.

J is TRBJ2-7 and V is TRBV7-6, with D tentatively TRBD2 (5 bases). The CDR3 covers 12 residues. Germline V gives CDR1 SGHVS, CDR2 FNYEAQ. V was shortened by 5 bases and J by 5 bases, with 10 bases between the two germline ends. This chain's CDR3 is CASSPGGDEQYF. CDR3 nucleotide sequence: TGTGCCAGCAGCCCAGGAGGTGACGAGCAGTACTTC. Drawing the rest from reference TRBV7-6 and TRBJ2-7, the complete variable domain is GAGVSQSPRYKVTKRGQDVALRCDPISGHVSLYWYRQALGQGPEFLTYFNYEAQQDKSGLPNDRFSAERPEGSISTLTIQRTEQRDSAMYRCASSPGGDEQYFGPGTRLTVT.

The chain employs TRBV18 and TRBJ2-7, with TRBD1 identical over 9 bases. The CDR3 is 14 residues long. With V trimmed by 0 bases and J by 3 bases, 0 bases remained unmatched. Looked up from germline, CDR1 is KGHSH and CDR2 is LQKENI. The CDR3 DNA is TGTGCCAGCTCACCACCGGGACAGGGCTACGAGCAGTACTTC. Its protein is CASSPPGQGYEQYF.

The count of this clone is one. This chain uses TRBV15 with TRBJ2-7; TRBD1 agrees at 8 bases. After removal of 4 bases from V and 0 bases from J, the junction contained 8 bases not matched to a gene. CDR3 length: 16 residues. Germline CDR1 and CDR2: LNHNV and YYDKDF (reference sequence). CDR3: CATSTRQGIGSYEQYF. Here the CDR3 DNA reads TGTGCCACCAGCACACGACAGGGGATAGGCTCCTACGAGCAGTACTTC.

A remark on this clone: Other DNA variants within this sample encode the same CDR3. The V gene is TRBV7-9, the J gene TRBJ2-2; no clear D. This CDR3 contains 16 residues. CDR1 SEHNR and CDR2 FQNEAQ come from the germline V gene (reference sequence). The V and J ends lost 5 bases and 7 bases respectively, with 20 bases between them. CDR3 DNA: TGTGCCAGCAGCCCGAGTTGGATGGGTCGTGTCGGGGAGCTGTTTTTT. Translated, it gives CASSPSWMGRVGELFF. Full variable domain (rest looked up from reference TRBV7-9 and TRBJ2-2): DTGVSQNPRHKITKRGQNVTFRCDPISEHNRLYWYRQTLGQGPEFLTYFQNEAQLEKSRLLSDRFSAERPKGSFSTLEIQRTEQGDSAMYLCASSPSWMGRVGELFFGEGSRLTVL.

The J gene is TRBJ1-4, the V gene TRBV18, with a possible D match to TRBD1 (5 bases). Germline assignment: CDR1 KGHSH and CDR2 LQKENI. The CDR3 sequence is 14 residues long. Trimming took 2 bases from V and 8 from J, leaving 12 bases between them. For the CDR3, the DNA is TGTGCCAGCTCACCAACGGGGCCTGACGAAAAACTGTTTTTT. It is translated as CASSPTGPDEKLFF.

The chain carries TRBV14 and TRBJ2-2, with D perhaps TRBD2 (5 bases). The V gene's germline CDR1 is SGHDN and CDR2 FVKESK. V lost 4 bases to trimming and J lost 3 bases, with 15 bases between them. CDR3 size: 16 residues. CDR3 protein: CASSRRSQTYTGELFF. The CDR3 coding sequence is TGTGCCAGCAGCCGGAGGAGTCAAACTTACACCGGGGAGCTGTTTTTT.

CDR3 region: CASTLSEGSNEQFF. In DNA form, the CDR3 reads TGTGCCAGCACCCTCTCAGAGGGGAGCAATGAGCAGTTCTTC. The genes are TRBV6-5 and TRBJ2-1; D may match TRBD1 or TRBD2 (5 bases each). The V end lost 7 bases, the J end lost 6 bases, and 16 bases lay between the germline ends. CDR1 is MNHEY, CDR2 SVGAGI, per germline. The CDR3 length is 14 residues.

V usage is TRBV7-2 and J usage is TRBJ1-1; TRBD1 agrees at 9 bases. V was pared by 3 bases and J by 4 bases, with 6 bases of the junction left unmatched. The V gene's germline CDR1 is SGHTA and CDR2 FQGNSA. The CDR3 runs 15 residues. CDR3 amino acids: CASSLTGGGFTEAFF. In DNA, the CDR3 is TGTGCCAGCAGCTTGACAGGGGGAGGCTTCACTGAAGCTTTCTTT.

The chain combines TRBV18 with TRBJ1-2; perhaps TRBD1 as D (5 bases). From germline, CDR1 is KGHSH and CDR2 LQKENI. The CDR3 sequence is 15 residues long. V dropped 4 bases and J dropped 4 bases, with 16 bases sitting between them. CDR3 sequence reads: CASSLTWRRGYGYTF. The CDR3 coding sequence is TGTGCCAGCTCACTAACCTGGCGAAGGGGCTATGGCTACACCTTC.

The count of this clone is one. The rearrangement links TRBV4-3 to TRBJ1-5, with D perhaps matching TRBD1 (5 bases). This CDR3 region has 17 residues. Germline CDR1 is LGHNA and CDR2 is YSLEER. The V gene lost 0 bases and the J gene lost 2 bases, with 14 bases spanning the gap. This CDR3 is CASSQDWAGSGNQPQHF. Written as DNA, the CDR3 is TGCGCCAGCAGCCAAGATTGGGCAGGGTCGGGCAATCAGCCCCAGCATTTT.

This chain joins TRBV28 and TRBJ2-4, with D unresolved. Germline V lookup: CDR1 MDHEN, CDR2 SYDVKM. V gave up 2 bases and J gave up 1 base, with 3 bases separating them. The CDR3 is 13 amino acids. The CDR3 spells CASSLGAKNIQYF. The DNA for the CDR3 is TGTGCCAGCAGTTTAGGGGCCAAAAACATTCAGTACTTC. The variable domain in full, with the rest retrieved from reference TRBV28 and TRBJ2-4, is DVKVTQSSRYLVKRTGEKVFLECVQDMDHENMFWYRQDPGLGLRLIYFSYDVKMKEKGDIPEGYSVSREKKERFSLILESASTNQTSMYLCASSLGAKNIQYFGAGTRLSVL.

V usage is TRBV7-8 and J usage is TRBJ2-1; D is unresolved. Germline V CDR1 and CDR2: SGHVS, FQNEAQ. The CDR3 is 17 amino acids. Trimming removed 0 bases from V and 10 bases from J, with 22 bases in between. The CDR3 nucleotides read TGTGCCAGCAGCTTAGCGCTGGCGGCCACCCTCCCAGTCGAGCAGTTCTTC. This translates into CASSLALAATLPVEQFF.

The V gene is TRBV28, the J gene TRBJ2-1; 10 nucleotides align to TRBD2. The CDR3 contains 14 residues. Per germline, CDR1 MDHEN and CDR2 SYDVKM. V was pared by 6 bases and J by 9 bases, with 8 bases of the junction left unmatched. Here the CDR3 reads CASSLAGERSEQFF. The CDR3 coding sequence is TGTGCCAGCAGCCTAGCGGGAGAGCGAAGTGAGCAGTTCTTC.

This sequence joins TRBV18 and TRBJ2-5; D not resolved. Germline assignment: CDR1 KGHSH and CDR2 LQKENI. V gave up 0 bases and J gave up 5 bases, with 13 bases separating them. The CDR3 is 15 amino acids. The CDR3, as DNA: TGTGCCAGCTCACCACCGGCGGTTGAGGTGGAGACCCAGTACTTC. Protein sequence: CASSPPAVEVETQYF. Complete variable domain (other parts from reference TRBV18 and TRBJ2-5): NAGVMQNPRHLVRRRGQEARLRCSPMKGHSHVYWYRQLPEEGLKFMVYLQKENIIDESGMPKERFSAEFPKEGPSILRIQQVVRGDSAAYFCASSPPAVEVETQYFGPGTRLLVL.

V gene TRBV7-3 combines with J gene TRBJ2-3, with 16 bases that match TRBD2. CDR3 length: 16 residues. The V gene end was trimmed by 5 bases and the J gene end by 5 bases; junction bases not matched to a gene: 4. The V gene's germline CDR1 is SGHTA and CDR2 FQGTGA. The chain's CDR3 is CASSPGLAGGGDTQYF. CDR3 coding DNA: TGTGCCAGCAGCCCGGGACTAGCGGGAGGGGGAGATACGCAGTATTTT. The full variable domain, its missing parts supplied by reference TRBV7-3 and TRBJ2-3, is GAGVSQTPSNKVTEKGKYVELRCDPISGHTALYWYRQSLGQGPEFLIYFQGTGAADDSGLPNDRFFAVRPEGSVSTLKIQRTERGDSAVYLCASSPGLAGGGDTQYFGPGTRLTVL.

The CDR3: CASSLPRLAGDNEQFF. The CDR3 DNA is TGCGCCAGCAGCTTGCCGAGACTAGCGGGGGACAATGAGCAGTTCTTC. J is TRBJ2-1 and V is TRBV5-1; 12 bases fit TRBD2. V was clipped by 1 base and J by 5 bases; unmatched bases: 4. Per germline, CDR1 SGHRS and CDR2 YFSETQ. The CDR3 covers 16 residues.

This clone was seen once. Other DNA sequences in this specimen translate into the identical CDR3. The V call is TRBV6-1, the J call TRBJ2-2, with 7 bases fitting TRBD2. The V gene end was trimmed by 2 bases and the J gene end by 5 bases; junction bases not matched to a gene: 17. The length of the CDR3 is 19 residues. CDR1 MNHNS and CDR2 SASEGT come from the germline V gene. In DNA, the CDR3 is TGTGCCAGCAGTGAATTTGGGTGGGGGAGGGCCGTAGTAACCGGGGAGCTGTTTTTT. Residues: CASSEFGWGRAVVTGELFF.

To note about this clone: The sample contains more than one DNA sequence encoding this CDR3. This chain joins TRBV29-1 and TRBJ2-7; TRBD2 is a possible D gene (7 bases). Deletions cut 4 bases from V and 1 base from J, with 11 bases between. This CDR3 region has 13 residues. In germline, CDR1 is SQVTM, CDR2 ANQGSEA. CDR3 sequence (DNA): TGCAGCGTTGGGGGGGGCGGGTCCTACGAGCAGTACTTC. It encodes CSVGGGGSYEQYF.

The chain combines TRBV5-1 with TRBJ2-5; 7 positions match TRBD2. CDR3 size: 17 residues. Unmatched junction bases numbered 8, after V lost 0 bases and J lost 0 bases. CDR1 and CDR2 (germline): SGHRS, YFSETQ. The CDR3 DNA is TGCGCCAGCAGCTTGGTGGTAAGCGGGAAATACCAAGAGACCCAGTACTTC. This encodes CASSLVVSGKYQETQYF.

The chain carries TRBV4-2 and TRBJ2-7; D gene ambiguous. V was trimmed by 1 base and J by 2 bases, leaving 6 bases between them. The CDR3 extends over 13 amino acids. Germline V gene data show CDR1 as LGHNA and CDR2 as YNFKEQ. This CDR3 reads CASSQGATYEQYF. CDR3 bases: TGTGCCAGCAGCCAAGGAGCCACCTACGAGCAGTACTTC.

J is TRBJ1-5 and V is TRBV25-1; maybe TRBD1 (6 bases). V gave up 8 bases and J gave up 4 bases, with 21 bases separating them. This CDR3 comprises 16 residues. Germline-derived CDR1 and CDR2 are MGHDK and SYGVNS. As DNA, the CDR3 is TGTGCCAGCGGAGGTCCCGCAGGACAGTTTAATCAGCCCCAGCATTTT. Amino acid sequence: CASGGPAGQFNQPQHF.

The DNA for the CDR3 is TGCGCCAGCAGCCAAGGGGGACTAGCGGCTAGCACAGATACGCAGTATTTT. Its translation: CASSQGGLAASTDTQYF. V and J are TRBV4-1 and TRBJ2-3, with 11 bases that match TRBD2. Per germline, CDR1 MGHRA and CDR2 YSYEKL. J lost 0 bases, V lost 1 base, and 3 bases had no gene match. This CDR3 region has 17 residues.

The chain employs TRBV15 and TRBJ2-7; TRBD2 might be the D (6 bases). This CDR3 is built from 16 residues. Looked up from germline, CDR1 is LNHNV and CDR2 is YYDKDF (reference sequence). Trimming left V 4 bases short and J 3 bases short, with 19 bases between. The CDR3 is CATSTLLSGLGYEQYF. CDR3 DNA sequence: TGTGCCACCAGCACGCTACTATCGGGACTCGGCTACGAGCAGTACTTC.

The genes are TRBV9 and TRBJ2-7, with 7 bases lining up with TRBD2. This CDR3 is built from 14 residues. The germline V gene has CDR1 SGDLS and CDR2 YYNGEE. V lost 0 bases and J lost 4; bases outside the gene matches: 4. CDR3 protein: CASSVADGRYEQYF. As DNA, the CDR3 is TGTGCCAGCAGCGTAGCGGACGGGAGGTACGAGCAGTACTTC.

The chain recombines TRBV4-3 with TRBJ1-1; a possible D gene is TRBD1 (6 bases). V dropped 1 base and J dropped 1 base, with 13 bases sitting between them. CDR1 is LGHNA and CDR2 is YSLEER in the germline V gene. The CDR3 runs to 16 residues. The CDR3 nucleotides read TGCGCCAGCAGCCAAGCGCCTACAGGGTGGAACACTGAAGCTTTCTTT. Its translation is CASSQAPTGWNTEAFF.